The clone carrying this TCR beta chain was counted many times. Its antigen remains unknown. Authors' analysis steps: From ImmunoSEQ came sequences covering only the junction and carrying no quality scores, so filtering differed. Only in-frame clones appear in the TCRdb table, and some are missing; sequencing was by immunoSEQ multiplex PCR. The D gene and trimming were derived from the DNA, and the V and J assignments and clone size from that table. The data contain over 95,000 clones, more than 65% of them seen just once; the ten biggest clones take up just under 25%. These data are taken from a study of shared clonotypes between healthy human individuals. Study-level information: Each donor had three CD4 naive, three CD4 memory, two CD8 naive and one CD8 memory plate.

The study's findings and limits: Relative to memory subsets, naive subsets generally showed larger estimated richness.

The CDR3 consists of 16 residues. V was pared by 5 bases and J by 2 bases, with 4 bases of the junction left unmatched. Germline lookup yields CDR1 SGHAT and CDR2 FQNNGV. CD8 memory pooled CD45RO+ cells and CCR7-negative CD45RA+ TemRA cells. The sequence came from a young woman in good health. The sample was memory CD8+ T cells sorted from blood. The subset was: CD45RO+ cells pooled with CCR7-negative TemRA cells. The rearrangement joins TRBV11-2 to TRBJ2-3; 13 nucleotides match TRBD2. CDR3 in DNA: TGTGCCAGCAGCCGGACTAGCGGGAGCGCCACAGATACGCAGTATTTT. This sequence encodes CASSRTSGSATDTQYF.